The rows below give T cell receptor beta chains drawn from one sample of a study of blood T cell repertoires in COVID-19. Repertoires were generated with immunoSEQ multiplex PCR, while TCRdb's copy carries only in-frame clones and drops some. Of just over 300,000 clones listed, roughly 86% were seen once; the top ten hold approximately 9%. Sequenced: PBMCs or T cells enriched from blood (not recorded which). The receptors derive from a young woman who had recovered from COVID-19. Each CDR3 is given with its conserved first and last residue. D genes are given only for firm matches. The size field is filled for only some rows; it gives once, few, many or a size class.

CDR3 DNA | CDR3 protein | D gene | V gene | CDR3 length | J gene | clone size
TGTGCCAGCAGCTTAAACAGTATGAACACTGAAGCTTTCTTT | CASSLNSMNTEAFF | NA | TRBV11-3 | 14 | TRBJ1-1 | few
TGTGCCAGCAGCTTAACCTCAGGGTCAGGGTTTCGGTATGGCTACACCTTC | CASSLTSGSGFRYGYTF | NA | TRBV3-1/TRBV3-2 | 17 | TRBJ1-2 | NA
TGTGCCAGCAGCTCCCGGGACAGGGGGCTCGCAGCTTTCTTT | CASSSRDRGLAAFF | TRBD1 | TRBV3-1/TRBV3-2 | 14 | TRBJ1-1 | NA
TGTGCCAGCAGTTCAAACCCATGGACAGGTCGGGCCGGGGCCAACGTCCTGACTTTC | CASSSNPWTGRAGANVLTF | TRBD1 | TRBV28 | 19 | TRBJ2-6 | NA
TGCGCCAGCAGCTTGGTCACAGGCCGCTACGAGCAGTACTTC | CASSLVTGRYEQYF | NA | TRBV5-1 | 14 | TRBJ2-7 | NA
TGCGCCAGCAGCGACACCGGGACAGGGGGCCCTTCCGGCTATGGCTACACCTTC | CASSDTGTGGPSGYGYTF | TRBD1 | TRBV5-1 | 18 | TRBJ1-2 | once
TGCGCCAGCAGCATCACAGGGGAACTCAATCAGCCCCAGCATTTT | CASSITGELNQPQHF | TRBD1 | TRBV5-1 | 15 | TRBJ1-5 | NA
TGTGCCAGCCAGTACAGGGGCTTGAACACTGAAGCTTTCTTT | CASQYRGLNTEAFF | TRBD1 | TRBV19 | 14 | TRBJ1-1 | NA
TGTGCCACCAGCGGTGGACAGGCCTACGAGCAGTACTTC | CATSGGQAYEQYF | TRBD1 | TRBV15 | 13 | TRBJ2-7 | NA
TGTGCCAGCAGCTTCATAGACGGGGGGGCAGGGCAAGAGACCCAGTACTTC | CASSFIDGGAGQETQYF | TRBD2 | TRBV5-4 | 17 | TRBJ2-5 | NA
TGTGCCAGCTCACCAACTTCCGGGACTAGCGGGGATACGCAGTATTTT | CASSPTSGTSGDTQYF | TRBD2 | TRBV18 | 16 | TRBJ2-3 | NA
TGTGCCAGCACCCCCGAGGTCTACAGGGGCACCGGGGAGCTGTTTTTT | CASTPEVYRGTGELFF | TRBD1 | TRBV6-6 | 16 | TRBJ2-2 | NA
TGTGCCATCAGGGGTCAGGCTAGCGGGGAAACAGATACGCAGTATTTT | CAIRGQASGETDTQYF | TRBD2 | TRBV10-3 | 16 | TRBJ2-3 | NA
TGTGCCAGCAGCTCCAGACAGGAGCAGTTCTTC | CASSSRQEQFF | NA | TRBV7-9 | 11 | TRBJ2-1 | NA
TGCGCCAGCAGCCACTACAGGGGGCCGGGTGGCTACACCTTC | CASSHYRGPGGYTF | TRBD1 | TRBV4-3 | 14 | TRBJ1-2 | NA
TGTGCCAGCAGACCCGGGACAGGGTTTCAGCCCCAGCATTTT | CASRPGTGFQPQHF | TRBD1 | TRBV6-5 | 14 | TRBJ1-5 | NA
TGTGCCACCAGCACAGGGGCCCGGGATGAGCAGTTCTTC | CATSTGARDEQFF | NA | TRBV15 | 13 | TRBJ2-1 | NA
TGTGCCAGCTCCCAGCGGTTCGACTTTCTTGGCAATCAGCCCCAGCATTTT | CASSQRFDFLGNQPQHF | NA | TRBV6-4 | 17 | TRBJ1-5 | NA
TGCGCCAGCAGCCAAGATCTTGTACAGAGGAACACTGAAGCTTTCTTT | CASSQDLVQRNTEAFF | NA | TRBV4-3 | 16 | TRBJ1-1 | NA
TGTGCCTCCTCCCCCGGGGGGCGCGAGCAGTACTTC | CASSPGGREQYF | NA | TRBV30 | 12 | TRBJ2-7 | NA
TGTGCCAGCAGCTCGGGACTAGCGGGGGGCGGAAGCTCCTACAATGAGCAGTTCTTC | CASSSGLAGGGSSYNEQFF | TRBD2 | TRBV7-8 | 19 | TRBJ2-1 | NA
TGTGCCAGCAGTTTCGGGGGGCAGAATGAAGCTTTCTTT | CASSFGGQNEAFF | NA | TRBV27 | 13 | TRBJ1-1 | NA
TGCGCCAGCAGCCAAGGGGGTAGCGGGGGATACCCAGATACGCAGTATTTT | CASSQGGSGGYPDTQYF | TRBD2 | TRBV4-1 | 17 | TRBJ2-3 | NA
TGTGCCAGCAGCTCAGATATAGCCAAAAACATTCAGTACTTC | CASSSDIAKNIQYF | NA | TRBV3-1/TRBV3-2 | 14 | TRBJ2-4 | NA
TGTGCCAGCTGCCCCGGAGTTGGGGCCAACGTCCTGACTTTC | CASCPGVGANVLTF | NA | TRBV2 | 14 | TRBJ2-6 | NA
TGTGCCAGTAGTGTGGACGGGAAAATGGCACCCCTCCACTTT | CASSVDGKMAPLHF | NA | TRBV19 | 14 | TRBJ1-6 | once
TGCGCCAGCAGCCCAGGGGGAAACACTGAAGCTTTCTTT | CASSPGGNTEAFF | TRBD1 | TRBV5-1 | 13 | TRBJ1-1 | NA
TGTGCCAGCAGCAAAAGATCGGACTGGGGTGCAGATACGCAGTATTTT | CASSKRSDWGADTQYF | NA | TRBV11-3 | 16 | TRBJ2-3 | NA
TGTGCCAGCAGCCAAGGGGCGAGCACAGATACGCAGTATTTT | CASSQGASTDTQYF | NA | TRBV7-3 | 14 | TRBJ2-3 | NA
TGCGCCAGCAGTCCTCTCCTCGGTTCCTGGACAGGCTTCAGCTCCTATAATTCACCCCTCCACTTT | CASSPLLGSWTGFSSYNSPLHF | TRBD1 | TRBV10-1 | 22 | TRBJ1-6 | NA
TGTGCCAGCAGCAGAAGTGTGGAGGAAAAACTGTTTTTT | CASSRSVEEKLFF | NA | TRBV7-2 | 13 | TRBJ1-4 | NA
TGTGCCAGCTCACCCTGGGCCACCCAGGGGGGCTACACCTTC | CASSPWATQGGYTF | NA | TRBV18 | 14 | TRBJ1-2 | NA
TGTGCCACGAAGACAGGGCTTGTGGCTAATGAAAAACTGTTTTTT | CATKTGLVANEKLFF | TRBD1 | TRBV6-5 | 15 | TRBJ1-4 | NA
TGTGCCAGCAGCCTCAGGACAGGGGGGAACACTGAAGCTTTCTTT | CASSLRTGGNTEAFF | TRBD1 | TRBV7-2 | 15 | TRBJ1-1 | NA
TGTGCCAGCAGCTTACTCCAAGAGACCCAGTACTTC | CASSLLQETQYF | NA | TRBV7-6 | 12 | TRBJ2-5 | NA
TGTGCCAGCAGTCTCCCGGGACAGGGGAACACTGAAGCTTTCTTT | CASSLPGQGNTEAFF | TRBD1 | TRBV5-4 | 15 | TRBJ1-1 | NA
TGTGCCAGCAGTCCGATTTACAGGGGGATCAATCAGCCCCAGCATTTT | CASSPIYRGINQPQHF | TRBD1 | TRBV28 | 16 | TRBJ1-5 | NA
TGCGCCAGCAGCCAAGATCTGAGCTCTGGGGCCAACGTCCTGACTTTC | CASSQDLSSGANVLTF | NA | TRBV4-3 | 16 | TRBJ2-6 | NA
TGTGCCAGCAGCCCCGTGAGGGCATTCTCTGGAAACACCATATATTTT | CASSPVRAFSGNTIYF | NA | TRBV21-1 | 16 | TRBJ1-3 | NA
TGTGCCACCAGTGATTTGGGGACTAGCGCAGATACGCAGTATTTT | CATSDLGTSADTQYF | TRBD2 | TRBV24-1 | 15 | TRBJ2-3 | NA
TGTGCCAGCAGCCTACTAGCGGGAGGGGATAATGAGCAGTTCTTC | CASSLLAGGDNEQFF | TRBD2 | TRBV11-1 | 15 | TRBJ2-1 | NA
TGTGCCAGCAGTTTACCCCGCCCTACCTACGAGCAGTACTTC | CASSLPRPTYEQYF | NA | TRBV28 | 14 | TRBJ2-7 | NA
TGTGCCAGCAAGACAGGGAGGCACGAGCAGTACTTC | CASKTGRHEQYF | NA | TRBV28 | 12 | TRBJ2-7 | NA
TGTGCCAGCAGTGAATCTAAAGGACAGGGGGACGGCAAAAACATTCAGTACTTC | CASSESKGQGDGKNIQYF | TRBD1 | TRBV25-1 | 18 | TRBJ2-4 | NA
TGTGCCAGCAGTGATCCGGGACAGTATAATTCACCCCTCCACTTT | CASSDPGQYNSPLHF | TRBD1 | TRBV6-1 | 15 | TRBJ1-6 | NA
TGTGCCAGCAGGGAGACAGGGGATGAGGGCGATGAGCAGTTCTTC | CASRETGDEGDEQFF | TRBD1 | TRBV6-5 | 15 | TRBJ2-1 | NA
TGTGCCAGCAGCGCACCGGATCAGCCCCAGCATTTT | CASSAPDQPQHF | NA | TRBV25-1 | 12 | TRBJ1-5 | NA
TGTGCCAGCTCACCACTTTCATCGTCTCGTCATCTCCTCGGGGGCTATGGCTACACCTTC | CASSPLSSSRHLLGGYGYTF | NA | TRBV18 | 20 | TRBJ1-2 | NA
TGTGCCAGCAGCAAACCACGGACAGGGGGAGGTTTCTATAATTCACCCCTCCACTTT | CASSKPRTGGGFYNSPLHF | NA | TRBV21-1 | 19 | TRBJ1-6 | NA
TGTGCCAGCAGTCAACCGGGACAGGGGGAGTTTGATGGCTACACCTTC | CASSQPGQGEFDGYTF | TRBD1 | TRBV6-2/TRBV6-3 | 16 | TRBJ1-2 | NA
TGTGCCAGCAGTGAAGCGGACAGATATCAGCCCCAGCATTTT | CASSEADRYQPQHF | NA | TRBV6-1 | 14 | TRBJ1-5 | once
TGTGCCAGCAGTGAGGGCGGGGGCTACACCGGGGAGCTGTTTTTT | CASSEGGGYTGELFF | NA | TRBV6-1 | 15 | TRBJ2-2 | NA